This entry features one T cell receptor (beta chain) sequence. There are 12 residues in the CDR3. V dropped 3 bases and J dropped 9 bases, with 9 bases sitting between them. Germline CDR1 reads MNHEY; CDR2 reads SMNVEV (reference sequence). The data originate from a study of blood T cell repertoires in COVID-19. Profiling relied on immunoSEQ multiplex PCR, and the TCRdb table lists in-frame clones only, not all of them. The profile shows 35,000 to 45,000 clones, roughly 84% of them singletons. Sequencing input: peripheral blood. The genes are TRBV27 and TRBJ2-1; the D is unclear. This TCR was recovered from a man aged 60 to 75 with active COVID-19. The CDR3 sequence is CASSFPGGEQFF. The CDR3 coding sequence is TGTGCCAGCAGTTTCCCCGGTGGTGAGCAGTTCTTC.